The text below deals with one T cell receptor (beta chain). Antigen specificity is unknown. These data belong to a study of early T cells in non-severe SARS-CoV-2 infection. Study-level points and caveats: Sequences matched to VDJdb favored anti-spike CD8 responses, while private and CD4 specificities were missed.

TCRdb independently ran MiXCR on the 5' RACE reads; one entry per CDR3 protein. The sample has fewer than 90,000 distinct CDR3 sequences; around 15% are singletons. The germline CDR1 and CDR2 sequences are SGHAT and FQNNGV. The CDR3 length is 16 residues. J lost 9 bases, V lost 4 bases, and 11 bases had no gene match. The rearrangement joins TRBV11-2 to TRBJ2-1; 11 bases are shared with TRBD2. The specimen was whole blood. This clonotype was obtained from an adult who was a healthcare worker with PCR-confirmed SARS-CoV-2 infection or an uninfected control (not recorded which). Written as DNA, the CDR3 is TGTGCCAGCAGCTCTAGTCCCGGGACTAGCGGAAGTGAGCAGTTCTTC. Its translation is CASSSSPGTSGSEQFF.